The clone carrying this TCR beta chain was counted once. Measured with immunoSEQ multiplex PCR; TCRdb has only the in-frame clones, and not every one. The sample includes about 16,000 clones, about 94% seen only once; the top ten take around 0.2%. The data are from a study of blood T cell dynamics during melanoma immunotherapy. Germline CDR1 is PRHDT and CDR2 is FYEKMQ (reference sequence). The CDR3 runs 13 residues. V was cut by 0 bases and J by 3 bases, with 6 bases left in between. Time point meaning: week 3, after first cycle of checkpoint inhibitor. This clonotype was obtained from a human donor with melanoma. The source was effector memory CD8+ T cells from blood, collected from a patient treated with checkpoint blockade. This chain connects TRBV13 to TRBJ2-7; D remains unclear. CDR3 amino acids: CASSLGAFYEQYF. The CDR3, as DNA: TGTGCCAGCAGCTTAGGGGCCTTCTACGAGCAGTACTTC.